These 20 T cell receptor beta chains came from one sample sequenced in a study of T cells in Graves' hyperthyroidism and ophthalmopathy. The CDR3 regions of TCR beta were amplified from RNA transcripts. Carried out on the TCR CDR3, a first-round RT-PCR used the HTBI primer set. TCRdb fed the multiplex PCR reads into MiXCR, producing one record per CDR3 protein. The sample contains some 700,000 distinct CDR3 sequences, roughly 17% of which appear only once. Sequencing used blood. The receptors originated from a man in his fifties or sixties with Graves' hyperthyroidism.

The table lists this clonotype with many counts. The J gene is TRBJ2-1, the V gene TRBV30; a weak D match, TRBD2 (5 bases). The V gene's germline CDR1 is GTSNPN and CDR2 SVGIG (reference sequence). This CDR3 has 13 residues. V shed 1 base and J shed 9 bases, with 13 bases lying between them. CDR3 sequence reads: CAWSGLQHVEQFF. The CDR3 DNA follows: TGTGCCTGGAGTGGACTACAACACGTTGAGCAGTTCTTC.

This sequence joins TRBV15 and TRBJ2-7; TRBD1 might be the D (6 bases). V lost 2 bases, J lost 2 bases, and 13 bases lay in between. The CDR3 is 15 residues long. Germline V lookup: CDR1 LNHNV, CDR2 YYDKDF (reference sequence). CDR3 region: CATSRTQGTPYEQYF. The DNA for the CDR3 is TGTGCCACCAGCAGAACACAGGGAACTCCCTACGAGCAGTACTTC.

In this sample, this clonotype turned up a few times. V gene TRBV5-6 combines with J gene TRBJ2-1, with no clear D. The CDR3 sequence is 11 residues long. The V gene's germline CDR1 is SGHDT and CDR2 YYEEEE. Trimming took 3 bases from V and 12 from J, leaving 10 bases between them. The CDR3 nucleotides are TGTGCCAGCAGCTCTGGACGGCTGCAGTTCTTC. Translating gives CASSSGRLQFF. Complete variable domain (other parts from reference TRBV5-6 and TRBJ2-1): DAGVTQSPTHLIKTRGQQVTLRCSPKSGHDTVSWYQQALGQGPQFIFQYYEEEERQRGNFPDRFSGHQFPNYSSELNVNALLLGDSALYLCASSSGRLQFFGPGTRLTVL.

This clonotype was counted ten times or more. This chain's CDR3 is CASSPLAGGRGETQYF. In DNA, the CDR3 is TGTGCCAGTTCTCCTCTAGCGGGAGGGAGGGGAGAGACCCAGTACTTC. V and J are TRBV27 and TRBJ2-5, with 12 positions matching TRBD2. After removal of 9 bases from V and 4 bases from J, the junction contained 12 bases not matched to a gene. Germline V gene data show CDR1 as MNHEY and CDR2 as SMNVEV (reference sequence). CDR3 length equals 16 residues.

As to this clonotype: An end of the junction does not agree with germline; a read error may underlie this. The chain recombines TRBV6-5 with TRBJ1-1; the D gene is possibly TRBD1 (5 bases). Germline V gene sequence: CDR1 MNHEY, CDR2 SVGAGI. The CDR3 runs 17 residues. This CDR3 reads CASSYSALREMRTGAFF. For the CDR3, the DNA is TGTGCCAGCAGTTACTCCGCCCTCAGGGAAATGAGGACTGGAGCTTTCTTT.

This clonotype was counted many times. The chain is built from TRBV7-9 and TRBJ2-1; D not resolved. This CDR3 comprises 14 residues. V was trimmed by 5 bases and J by 0 bases, leaving 8 bases between them. The germline V gene encodes CDR1 SEHNR and CDR2 FQNEAQ (reference sequence). The CDR3 protein is CASSTHSSYNEQFF. The CDR3 DNA is TGTGCCAGCAGCACCCACAGCTCCTACAATGAGCAGTTCTTC.

This clonotype was seen repeatedly, ten times or more. The chain uses TRBV2 and TRBJ1-2; no firm D call. Trimming removed 8 bases at V and 4 bases at J, with 14 bases between. In germline, CDR1 is SNHLY, CDR2 FYNNEI. This CDR3 contains 13 residues. The CDR3 coding sequence is TGTGCCAGCCAGGCAGAAACCTCCTATGGCTACACCTTC. Amino acid sequence: CASQAETSYGYTF.

This clonotype appeared many times. V usage is TRBV10-2 and J usage is TRBJ2-1, with D tentatively TRBD1 or TRBD2 (5 bases each). V lost 10 bases and J 8 bases, leaving 15 bases between the germline ends. Germline values: CDR1 WSHSY, CDR2 SAAADI. This CDR3 spans 12 amino acids. The CDR3 is CAIEGIGDEQFF. The DNA of the CDR3 is TGCGCCATCGAGGGGATTGGGGATGAGCAGTTCTTC.

Remarks on this clonotype: A much bigger clone sits one base away, suggesting this may be a read error. CDR3 amino acids: CVSSPGMLDEQYF. CDR3 DNA sequence: TGTGTCAGCAGCCCCGGTATGTTAGACGAGCAGTACTTC. The chain has TRBV11-3 and TRBJ2-7; D gene uncertain. CDR1 SGHNT and CDR2 YENEEA come from the germline V gene. There are 13 residues in the CDR3. Full variable domain (missing parts from reference TRBV11-3 and TRBJ2-7): EAGVVQSPRYKIIEKKQPVAFWCNPISGHNTLYWYLQNLGQGPELLIRYENEEAVDDSQLPKDRFSAERLKGVDSTLKIQPAELGDSAVYLCVSSPGMLDEQYFGPGTRLTVT.

This chain connects TRBV24-1 to TRBJ2-6; D uncertain. There are 15 residues in the CDR3. The V gene lost 4 bases and the J gene lost 0 bases, with 6 bases spanning the gap. Germline CDR1 and CDR2: KGHDR and SFDVKD. The CDR3 is CATSELTSGANVLTF. The CDR3 DNA is TGTGCCACCAGTGAGTTAACCTCTGGGGCCAACGTCCTGACTTTC.

V and J are TRBV4-1 and TRBJ2-2; 7 bases are shared with TRBD1. Germline lookup yields CDR1 MGHRA and CDR2 YSYEKL. This CDR3 spans 15 amino acids. Germline trimming cut 6 bases from V and 6 bases from J; bases unmatched to any gene: 10. CDR3: CASRQTGLAAGELFF. CDR3 DNA: TGCGCCAGCAGACAGACAGGGTTAGCTGCCGGGGAGCTGTTTTTT.

This clonotype appeared once. J is TRBJ2-7 and V is TRBV6-2 or TRBV6-3, with TRBD2 identical over 12 bases. The CDR3 covers 17 residues. J was trimmed by 0 bases and V by 0 bases; bases with no gene match: 3. Germline lookup yields CDR1 MNHEY and CDR2 SVGEGT. CDR3 protein: CASSYSGLAGLSYEQYF. DNA of the CDR3: TGTGCCAGCAGTTACTCTGGACTAGCGGGACTCTCCTACGAGCAGTACTTC.

This clonotype was picked up many times. V gene TRBV27 combines with J gene TRBJ1-1; D is undetermined. In germline, CDR1 is MNHEY, CDR2 SMNVEV (reference sequence). The CDR3 has 15 residues. The V and J ends lost 4 bases and 4 bases respectively, with 16 bases between them. The CDR3 protein is CASSSSGSSSTEAFF. CDR3 DNA sequence: TGTGCCAGCAGTTCCTCCGGGTCCTCGAGCACTGAAGCTTTCTTT.

This clonotype was seen at least ten times. CDR3 protein: CSAAGLPYEQYF. CDR3 DNA sequence: TGCAGTGCTGCGGGACTTCCGTACGAGCAGTACTTC. V gene TRBV20-1 combines with J gene TRBJ2-7, with D maybe TRBD2 (6 bases). Germline V CDR1 and CDR2: DFQATT, SNEGSKA (reference sequence). The CDR3 loop spans 12 amino acids. Between the trimmed V and J ends, which lost 5 bases and 4 bases, there was a span of 12 bases.

This clonotype appeared a few times. The CDR3 loop reads CASSWDVSPGQGYEQYF. Here the CDR3 DNA reads TGTGCCAGCAGCTGGGATGTTTCGCCGGGACAGGGCTACGAGCAGTACTTC. This chain joins TRBV11-1 and TRBJ2-7; 9 bases are a match to TRBD1. The CDR3 is 17 amino acids. The germline CDR1 and CDR2 sequences are SGHAT and FQDESV (reference sequence). The ends lost 4 bases at V and 3 bases at J; junction bases unmatched: 13.

This clonotype was counted at least ten times. The chain recombines TRBV9 with TRBJ2-3, with TRBD2 matching 9 bases. V was clipped by 3 bases and J by 2 bases; unmatched bases: 10. The CDR3 length is 17 residues. CDR1 and CDR2 (germline): SGDLS, YYNGEE. In DNA form, the CDR3 reads TGTGCCAGCAGCGGAACCTTAGCGGGAGATGACACAGATACGCAGTATTTT. Protein: CASSGTLAGDDTDTQYF.

This clonotype was observed many times. This rearrangement joins TRBV7-2 to TRBJ1-2, with 8 bases that match TRBD1. CDR1 is SGHTA, CDR2 FQGNSA, per germline. V lost 0 bases, J lost 5 bases, and 8 bases stayed unmatched. The length of the CDR3 is 16 residues. The CDR3 region has the DNA TGTGCCAGCAGCTTAGCGGGGGGACAGGTGGGGTATGGCTACACCTTC. This codes for CASSLAGGQVGYGYTF.

This clonotype was seen repeatedly, ten times or more. This chain uses TRBV12-3 or TRBV12-4 with TRBJ1-4; possible D gene TRBD1, 5 bases. The CDR3 contains 14 residues. Trimming stripped 5 bases from V and 8 bases from J, with 15 bases between. This CDR3 is CASSPQGLREKLFF. CDR3 in DNA: TGTGCCAGCAGTCCGCAGGGACTTCGAGAAAAACTGTTTTTT.

In this sample, this clonotype turned up a few times. The rearrangement uses TRBV29-1 and TRBJ1-4, with D tentatively TRBD1 (5 bases). This CDR3 spans 13 amino acids. Germline V CDR1 and CDR2: SQVTM, ANQGSEA. The germline V and J ends were trimmed by 7 bases and 0 bases, with 9 bases remaining between them. Here the CDR3 reads CSARQTTNEKLFF. The CDR3 DNA is TGCAGCGCCCGACAGACAACTAATGAAAAACTGTTTTTT.

This clonotype was counted a few times. The CDR3 coding sequence is TGTGCCAGCAGCCTACAAAGCGGGAGCTCCTACGAGCAGTACTTC. Translated, it gives CASSLQSGSSYEQYF. The rearrangement links TRBV28 to TRBJ2-7; 8 bases are shared with TRBD2. There are 15 residues in the CDR3. Trimming removed 6 bases from V and 0 bases from J; junction bases left unmatched: 7. Germline values: CDR1 MDHEN, CDR2 SYDVKM.